These 24 T cell receptor beta chains were all obtained from the same sample, sequenced in a study of blood T cell repertoires in COVID-19. Some clones are missing from TCRdb's copy, which holds only in-frame ones; the method was immunoSEQ multiplex PCR. Of fewer than 250,000 clones listed, 70% to 90% are singletons. The sequencing input was peripheral blood. Receptors were obtained from a woman in her forties who had recovered from COVID-19.

V usage is TRBV10-3 and J usage is TRBJ2-6; 8 bases align to TRBD2. This CDR3 contains 17 residues. The germline V gene has CDR1 ENHRY and CDR2 SYGVKD. V shed 10 bases, J shed 3 bases, and the junction held 14 bases outside the gene matches. CDR3 region: CATKSLAAPGGANVLTF. The CDR3 region has the DNA TGTGCCACCAAATCACTAGCGGCCCCTGGTGGGGCCAACGTCCTGACTTTC.

CDR3 sequence reads: CASRRWEGYTEAFF. The CDR3 DNA sequence: TGTGCCAGCAGAAGATGGGAGGGATACACTGAAGCTTTCTTT. The V gene is TRBV27, the J gene TRBJ1-1, with D unresolved. V was shortened by 6 bases and J by 3 bases, with 14 bases between the two germline ends. The CDR3 extends over 14 amino acids. Germline CDR1 reads MNHEY; CDR2 reads SMNVEV (reference sequence).

This chain uses TRBV5-1 with TRBJ2-7, with TRBD2 identical over 9 bases. V was clipped by 4 bases and J by 1 base; unmatched bases: 15. Per the germline V gene, CDR1 is SGHRS and CDR2 is YFSETQ. The CDR3 totals 18 residues. CDR3 DNA: TGCGCCAGCAGCCCAGAGCCCAGCGGGAGGACCAGGTCCTACGAGCAGTACTTC. It specifies CASSPEPSGRTRSYEQYF.

CDR3 sequence: CASSPTGVGNTEAFF. CDR3 DNA sequence: TGTGCCAGCTCACCGACAGGGGTGGGTAACACTGAAGCTTTCTTT. J is TRBJ1-1 and V is TRBV18; 8 bases map to TRBD1. The CDR3 is made up of 15 amino acids. Germline CDR1 is KGHSH and CDR2 is LQKENI. J was trimmed by 2 bases and V by 3 bases; bases with no gene match: 5.

The J gene is TRBJ1-1, the V gene TRBV19, with TRBD1 as a possible D gene (6 bases). With 6 bases removed from V and 5 bases from J, the gap between germline ends came to 13 bases. The CDR3 is 13 amino acids. Germline loops: CDR1 LNHDA, CDR2 SQIVND (reference sequence). Here the CDR3 DNA reads TGTGCCAGTAGCCGAGGGGGTTGGACTGAAGCTTTCTTT. Translated, it gives CASSRGGWTEAFF.

The chain recombines TRBV18 with TRBJ1-1; no definite D call. The germline V gene has CDR1 KGHSH and CDR2 LQKENI. This CDR3 spans 16 amino acids. Trimming pared 5 bases from V and 0 bases from J, leaving 16 bases between. CDR3 sequence: CASSSGSGRMNTEAFF. The DNA for the CDR3 is TGTGCCAGCTCATCCGGGTCGGGTCGGATGAACACTGAAGCTTTCTTT.

The chain carries TRBV7-3 and TRBJ2-1; 14 bases line up with TRBD2. Germline CDR1 reads SGHTA; CDR2 reads FQGTGA. The CDR3 runs to 18 residues. V lost 5 bases, J lost 1 base, and 7 bases stayed unmatched. The CDR3 spells CASSRPGTSGSSYNEQFF. For the CDR3, the DNA is TGTGCCAGCAGCCGTCCCGGGACTAGCGGGAGTTCCTACAATGAGCAGTTCTTC. The entire variable domain, with the rest obtained from reference TRBV7-3 and TRBJ2-1, is as follows: GAGVSQTPSNKVTEKGKYVELRCDPISGHTALYWYRQSLGQGPEFLIYFQGTGAADDSGLPNDRFFAVRPEGSVSTLKIQRTERGDSAVYLCASSRPGTSGSSYNEQFFGPGTRLTVL.

The rearrangement uses TRBV4-3 and TRBJ2-7, with a possible D match to TRBD2 (7 bases). CDR1 and CDR2 (germline): LGHNA, YSLEER. This CDR3 comprises 17 residues. V lost 1 base to trimming and J lost 1 base, with 17 bases between them. The CDR3 DNA sequence: TGCGCCAGCAGCCAAGGCGGAGGGGGGGGGTTTTCCTACGAGCAGTACTTC. As protein: CASSQGGGGGFSYEQYF.

The chain couples TRBV6-5 to TRBJ1-5; a possible D gene is TRBD1 (5 bases). V was shortened by 5 bases and J by 4 bases, with 12 bases between the two germline ends. The CDR3 sequence is 14 residues long. CDR1 MNHEY and CDR2 SVGAGI come from the germline V gene. The CDR3, as DNA: TGTGCCAGCAGTACTATGCGACAGAATCAGCCCCAGCATTTT. This translates into CASSTMRQNQPQHF.

The chain has TRBV18 and TRBJ2-7, with 11 bases fitting TRBD2. Trimming cost V 8 bases and J 4 bases; bases outside gene matches: 7. Germline V lookup: CDR1 KGHSH, CDR2 LQKENI. The CDR3 has 14 residues. In DNA form, the CDR3 reads TGTGCCAGCACGACCGGGACTAGCGGTTACGAGCAGTACTTC. Residues: CASTTGTSGYEQYF.

The chain employs TRBV3-1 (or the pseudogene TRBV3-2) and TRBJ1-1; D possibly corresponds to TRBD1 (5 bases). Germline-derived CDR1 and CDR2 are LGHDT and YNNKEL (reference sequence). This CDR3 contains 14 residues. Trimming removed 1 base from V and 4 bases from J, with 10 bases in between. CDR3 sequence: CASSQVARVTEAFF. In DNA, the CDR3 is TGTGCCAGCAGCCAAGTTGCCAGGGTCACTGAAGCTTTCTTT.

This chain connects TRBV10-3 to TRBJ1-2, with a tentative D call TRBD1 (5 bases). V lost 4 bases and J lost 0, with 12 bases in between. The length of the CDR3 is 15 residues. CDR1 is ENHRY, CDR2 SYGVKD, per germline. The CDR3 DNA follows: TGTGCCATCAGTGGCGGGAACAGGACTAACTATGGCTACACCTTC. As protein: CAISGGNRTNYGYTF.

This sequence joins TRBV6-5 and TRBJ1-4; D is perhaps TRBD1 (6 bases). This CDR3 region has 15 residues. Germline CDR1 is MNHEY and CDR2 is SVGAGI. V was trimmed by 5 bases and J by 8 bases, leaving 18 bases between them. The CDR3 region has the DNA TGTGCCAGCAGTCCGCAGGGGAGGGTTGAAGAAAAACTGTTTTTT. Translated: CASSPQGRVEEKLFF.

The chain employs TRBV7-2 and TRBJ1-1, with TRBD1 matching over 8 bases. With 5 bases clipped from V and 5 bases from J, the junction kept 7 bases outside the gene matches. CDR3 length: 14 amino acids. Germline V lookup: CDR1 SGHTA, CDR2 FQGNSA. The CDR3 sequence is CASSPGQGGTEAFF. CDR3 coding DNA: TGTGCCAGCAGCCCTGGACAGGGAGGAACTGAAGCTTTCTTT. The whole variable domain, remainder taken from reference TRBV7-2 and TRBJ1-1, is GAGVSQSPSNKVTEKGKDVELRCDPISGHTALYWYRQSLGQGLEFLIYFQGNSAPDKSGLPSDRFSAERTGGSVSTLTIQRTQQEDSAVYLCASSPGQGGTEAFFGQGTRLTVV.

The count of this clone is one. The chain employs TRBV24-1 and TRBJ1-1; 7 bases map to TRBD1. CDR1 KGHDR and CDR2 SFDVKD come from the germline V gene. The CDR3 covers 13 residues. J lost 4 bases, V lost 5 bases, and 3 bases had no gene match. The CDR3 is CATSVPGGTEAFF. As DNA, the CDR3 is TGTGCCACCAGTGTACCAGGGGGCACTGAAGCTTTCTTT.

The chain joins TRBV7-3 to TRBJ2-7; maybe TRBD2 (6 bases). The CDR3 has 14 residues. CDR1 is SGHTA and CDR2 is FQGTGA in the germline V gene. With 5 bases removed from V and 5 bases from J, the gap between germline ends came to 16 bases. CDR3 bases: TGTGCCAGCAGCAGAACCGGGACTGGTAACGAGCAGTACTTC. It specifies CASSRTGTGNEQYF. The whole variable domain, filled in from reference TRBV7-3 and TRBJ2-7, reads GAGVSQTPSNKVTEKGKYVELRCDPISGHTALYWYRQSLGQGPEFLIYFQGTGAADDSGLPNDRFFAVRPEGSVSTLKIQRTERGDSAVYLCASSRTGTGNEQYFGPGTRLTVT.

This chain uses TRBV5-8 with TRBJ1-4, with a possible D match to TRBD1 (6 bases). Germline V gives CDR1 SGHTS, CDR2 YDEGEE. The CDR3 spans 16 residues. V was pared by 4 bases and J by 1 base, with 14 bases between. The CDR3 spells CASSLTGTLTNEKLFF. CDR3 coding DNA: TGTGCCAGCAGCCTTACCGGGACACTAACTAATGAAAAACTGTTTTTT. The whole variable domain, filled in from reference TRBV5-8 and TRBJ1-4, reads EAGVTQSPTHLIKTRGQQATLRCSPISGHTSVYWYQQALGLGLQFLLWYDEGEERNRGNFPPRFSGRQFPNYSSELNVNALELEDSALYLCASSLTGTLTNEKLFFGSGTQLSVL.

The genes are TRBV7-9 and TRBJ2-7, with 7 nucleotides matching TRBD1. Germline trimming cut 7 bases from V and 7 bases from J; bases unmatched to any gene: 7. The CDR3 loop spans 12 amino acids. The germline CDR1 and CDR2 sequences are SEHNR and FQNEAQ (reference sequence). CDR3 residues: CASTKQGHEQYF. For the CDR3, the DNA is TGTGCCAGCACCAAACAGGGGCATGAGCAGTACTTC.

This chain uses TRBV5-4 with TRBJ2-5, with 13 bases fitting TRBD2. The V gene end was trimmed by 0 bases and the J gene end by 5 bases; junction bases not matched to a gene: 7. The V gene's germline CDR1 is SGHNT and CDR2 YYREEE (reference sequence). The CDR3 is made up of 17 amino acids. The CDR3 spells CASSLAGLAGVRETQYF. The CDR3 DNA sequence: TGTGCCAGCAGCTTGGCCGGACTAGCGGGAGTCCGGGAGACCCAGTACTTC.

The sample holds one count of this clone. The chain links TRBV28 to TRBJ2-5; D perhaps matches TRBD1 (5 bases). Germline values: CDR1 MDHEN, CDR2 SYDVKM. Trimming shortened V by 3 bases and J by 5 bases, and 16 bases separated the two germline ends. The CDR3 runs 15 residues. The CDR3 sequence: CASSFSSVQGETQYF. CDR3 nucleotide sequence: TGTGCCAGCAGTTTCTCGTCGGTGCAGGGTGAGACCCAGTACTTC.

The chain is built from TRBV6-5 and TRBJ1-4, with 8 bases aligning to TRBD1. The CDR3 consists of 13 residues. V shed 5 bases and J 5 bases; nucleotides not matched to a gene: 1. The germline gives CDR1 MNHEY, CDR2 SVGAGI. The DNA of the CDR3 is TGTGCCAGCAGTAGACAGGGGAATGAAAAACTGTTTTTT. As protein: CASSRQGNEKLFF.

The V gene is TRBV7-9, the J gene TRBJ1-3; no definite D call. Germline values: CDR1 SEHNR, CDR2 FQNEAQ (reference sequence). The CDR3 runs 16 residues. V was trimmed by 2 bases and J by 2 bases, leaving 13 bases between them. DNA of the CDR3: TGTGCCAGCAGCTTATGGGTTGCGGGAACTGGAAACACCATATATTTT. This codes for CASSLWVAGTGNTIYF.

The rearrangement links TRBV24-1 to TRBJ1-2; D perhaps matches TRBD1 (5 bases). In germline, CDR1 is KGHDR, CDR2 SFDVKD. V was pared by 2 bases and J by 7 bases, with 16 bases between. The CDR3 is 15 amino acids. The CDR3 DNA is TGTGCCACCAGTGATTCCGCCCCGGACGGGGGTGGCTACACCTTC. Residues: CATSDSAPDGGGYTF.

The genes are TRBV28 and TRBJ2-1; maybe TRBD1 (6 bases). The length of the CDR3 is 14 residues. Germline-derived CDR1 and CDR2 are MDHEN and SYDVKM. Trimming left V 6 bases short and J 6 bases short, with 15 bases between. The CDR3 sequence is CASRQVGTSNEQFF. The CDR3 coding sequence is TGTGCCAGCAGGCAAGTCGGGACATCCAATGAGCAGTTCTTC.